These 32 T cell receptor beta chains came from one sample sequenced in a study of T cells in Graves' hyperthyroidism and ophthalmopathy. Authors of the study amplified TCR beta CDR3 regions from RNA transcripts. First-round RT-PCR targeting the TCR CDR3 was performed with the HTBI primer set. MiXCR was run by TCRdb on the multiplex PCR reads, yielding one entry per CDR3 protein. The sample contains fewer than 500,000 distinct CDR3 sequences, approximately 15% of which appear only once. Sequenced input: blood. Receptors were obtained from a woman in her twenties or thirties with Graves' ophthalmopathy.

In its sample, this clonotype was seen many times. The CDR3 DNA is TGTGCCAGCAGTACCCTTTGGGGTAATTACGAGCAGTACTTC. It specifies CASSTLWGNYEQYF. The rearrangement links TRBV12-3 or TRBV12-4 to TRBJ2-7; D gene ambiguous. The germline V and J ends were trimmed by 5 bases and 4 bases, with 15 bases remaining between them. This CDR3 has 14 amino acids.

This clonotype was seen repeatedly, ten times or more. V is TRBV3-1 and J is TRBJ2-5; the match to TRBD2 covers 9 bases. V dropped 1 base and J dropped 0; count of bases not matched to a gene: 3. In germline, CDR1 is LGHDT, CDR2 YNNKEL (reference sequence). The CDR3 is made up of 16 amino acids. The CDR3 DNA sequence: TGTGCCAGCAGCCAAGGGAGCGGGGGGTACCAAGAGACCCAGTACTTC. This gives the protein CASSQGSGGYQETQYF.

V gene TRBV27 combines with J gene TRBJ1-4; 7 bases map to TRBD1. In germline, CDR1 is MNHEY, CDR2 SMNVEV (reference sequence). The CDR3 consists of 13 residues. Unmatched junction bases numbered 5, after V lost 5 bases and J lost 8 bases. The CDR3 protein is CASSDREWEKLFF. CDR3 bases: TGTGCCAGCAGTGACAGGGAATGGGAAAAACTGTTTTTT. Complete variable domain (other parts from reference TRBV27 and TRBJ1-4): EAQVTQNPRYLITVTGKKLTVTCSQNMNHEYMSWYRQDPGLGLRQIYYSMNVEVTDKGDVPEGYKVSRKEKRNFPLILESPSPNQTSLYFCASSDREWEKLFFGSGTQLSVL.

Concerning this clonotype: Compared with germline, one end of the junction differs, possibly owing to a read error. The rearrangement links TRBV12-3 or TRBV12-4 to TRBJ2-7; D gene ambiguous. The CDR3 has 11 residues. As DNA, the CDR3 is TGCGTCAGCAGTGTTAGGTACGAGCAGTACTTC. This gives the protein CVSSVRYEQYF.

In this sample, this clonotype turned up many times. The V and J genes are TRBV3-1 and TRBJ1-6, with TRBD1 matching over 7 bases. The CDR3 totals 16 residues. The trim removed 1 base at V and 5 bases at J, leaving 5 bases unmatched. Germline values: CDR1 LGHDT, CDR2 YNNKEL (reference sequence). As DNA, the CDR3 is TGTGCCAGCAGCCAAGGGGCGACAGGGAATAATTCACCCCTCCACTTT. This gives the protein CASSQGATGNNSPLHF.

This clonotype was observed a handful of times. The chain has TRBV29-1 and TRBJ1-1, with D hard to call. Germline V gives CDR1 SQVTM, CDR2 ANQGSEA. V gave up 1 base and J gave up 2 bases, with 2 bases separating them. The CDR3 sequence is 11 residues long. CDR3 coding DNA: TGCAGCGTTGAAGTAAACACTGAAGCTTTCTTT. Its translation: CSVEVNTEAFF.

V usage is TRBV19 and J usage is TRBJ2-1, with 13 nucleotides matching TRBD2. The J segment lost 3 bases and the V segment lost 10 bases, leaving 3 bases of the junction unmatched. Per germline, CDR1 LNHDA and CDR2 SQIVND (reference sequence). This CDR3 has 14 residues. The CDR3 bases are TGTGCCAACAGACTAGCGGGGGGCTACAATGAGCAGTTCTTC. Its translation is CANRLAGGYNEQFF.

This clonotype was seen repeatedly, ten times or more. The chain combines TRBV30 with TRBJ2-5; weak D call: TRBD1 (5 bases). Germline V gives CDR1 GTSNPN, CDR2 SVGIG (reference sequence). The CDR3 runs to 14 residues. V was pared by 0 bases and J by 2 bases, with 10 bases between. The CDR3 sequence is CAWSVLGPQETQYF. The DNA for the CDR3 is TGTGCCTGGAGTGTACTGGGGCCACAAGAGACCCAGTACTTC. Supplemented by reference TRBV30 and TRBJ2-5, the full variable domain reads SQTIHQWPATLVQPVGSPLSLECTVEGTSNPNLYWYRQAAGRGLQLLFYSVGIGQISSEVPQNLSASRPQDRQFILSSKKLLLSDSGFYLCAWSVLGPQETQYFGPGTRLLVL.

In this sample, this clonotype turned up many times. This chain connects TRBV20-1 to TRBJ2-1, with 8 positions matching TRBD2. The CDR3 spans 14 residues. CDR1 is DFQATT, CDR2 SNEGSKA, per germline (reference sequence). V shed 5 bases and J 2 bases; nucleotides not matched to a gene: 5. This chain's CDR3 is CSAPGGEAYNEQFF. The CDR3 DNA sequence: TGCAGTGCTCCCGGGGGGGAAGCCTACAATGAGCAGTTCTTC.

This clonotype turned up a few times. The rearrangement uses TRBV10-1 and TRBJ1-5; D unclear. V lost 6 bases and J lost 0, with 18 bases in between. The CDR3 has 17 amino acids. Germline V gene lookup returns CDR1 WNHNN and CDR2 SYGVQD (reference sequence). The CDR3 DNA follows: TGCGCCAGCAGGTCCGGGGATCGGCCAGATAGCAATCAGCCCCAGCATTTT. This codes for CASRSGDRPDSNQPQHF.

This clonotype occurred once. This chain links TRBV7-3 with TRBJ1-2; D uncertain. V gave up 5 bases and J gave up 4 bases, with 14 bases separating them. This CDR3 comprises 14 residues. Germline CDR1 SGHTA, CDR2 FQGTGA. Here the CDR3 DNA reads TGTGCCAGCAGCCCCGACGGGGATGGCTATGGCTACACCTTC. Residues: CASSPDGDGYGYTF.

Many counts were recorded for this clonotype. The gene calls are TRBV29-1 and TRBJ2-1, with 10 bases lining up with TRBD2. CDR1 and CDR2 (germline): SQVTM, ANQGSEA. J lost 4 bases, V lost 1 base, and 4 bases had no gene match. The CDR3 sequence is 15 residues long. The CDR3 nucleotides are TGCAGCGTTGAAGGAATAGCGGGGGGATACAATGAGCAGTTCTTC. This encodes CSVEGIAGGYNEQFF.

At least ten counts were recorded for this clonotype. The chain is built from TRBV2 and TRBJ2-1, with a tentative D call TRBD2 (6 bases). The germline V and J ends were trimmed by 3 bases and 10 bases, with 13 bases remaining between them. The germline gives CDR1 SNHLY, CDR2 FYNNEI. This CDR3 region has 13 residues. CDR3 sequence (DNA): TGTGCCAGCAGTGACCACGGGAGAGGCGAGCAGTTCTTC. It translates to CASSDHGRGEQFF.

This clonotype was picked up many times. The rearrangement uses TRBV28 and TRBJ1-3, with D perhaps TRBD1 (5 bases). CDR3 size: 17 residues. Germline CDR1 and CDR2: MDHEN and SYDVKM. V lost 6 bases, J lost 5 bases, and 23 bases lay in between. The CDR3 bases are TGTGCCAGCAGACGGGGGTTGGGGAGGTTTCTAAGAAACACCATATATTTT. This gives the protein CASRRGLGRFLRNTIYF.

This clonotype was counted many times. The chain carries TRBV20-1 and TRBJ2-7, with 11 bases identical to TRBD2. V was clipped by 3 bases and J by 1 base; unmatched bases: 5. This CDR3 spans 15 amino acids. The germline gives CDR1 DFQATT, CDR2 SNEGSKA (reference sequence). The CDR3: CSARERTSGSYEQYF. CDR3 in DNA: TGCAGTGCTAGGGAACGGACTAGCGGGTCCTACGAGCAGTACTTC.

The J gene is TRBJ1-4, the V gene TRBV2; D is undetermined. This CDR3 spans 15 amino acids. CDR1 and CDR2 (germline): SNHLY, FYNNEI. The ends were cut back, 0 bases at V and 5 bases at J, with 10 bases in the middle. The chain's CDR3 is CASSEAGGVNEKLFF. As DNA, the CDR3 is TGTGCCAGCAGTGAAGCGGGTGGGGTAAATGAAAAACTGTTTTTT.

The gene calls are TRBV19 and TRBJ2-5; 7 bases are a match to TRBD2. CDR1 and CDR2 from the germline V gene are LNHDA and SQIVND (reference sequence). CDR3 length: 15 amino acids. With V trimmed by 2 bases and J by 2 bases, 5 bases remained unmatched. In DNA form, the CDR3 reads TGTGCCAGTAGTATACTGGGGGGGAGTCAAGAGACCCAGTACTTC. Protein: CASSILGGSQETQYF.

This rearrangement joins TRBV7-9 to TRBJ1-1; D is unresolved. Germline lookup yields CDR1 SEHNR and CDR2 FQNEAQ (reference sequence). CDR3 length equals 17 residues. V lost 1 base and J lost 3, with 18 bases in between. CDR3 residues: CASSLGDHALVDTEAFF. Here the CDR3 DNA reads TGTGCCAGCAGCTTAGGGGATCACGCCTTAGTGGACACTGAAGCTTTCTTT.

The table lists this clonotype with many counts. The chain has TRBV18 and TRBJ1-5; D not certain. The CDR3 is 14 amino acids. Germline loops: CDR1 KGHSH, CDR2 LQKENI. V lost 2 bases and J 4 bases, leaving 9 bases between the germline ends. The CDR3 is CASSPGPGNQPQHF. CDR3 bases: TGTGCCAGCTCACCAGGCCCTGGGAATCAGCCCCAGCATTTT.

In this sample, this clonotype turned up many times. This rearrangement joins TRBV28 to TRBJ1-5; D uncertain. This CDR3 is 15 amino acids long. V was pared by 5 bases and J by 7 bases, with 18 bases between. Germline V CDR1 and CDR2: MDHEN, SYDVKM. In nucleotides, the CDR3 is TGTGCCAGCAGTCGCGAGGGAGGGTTCGGACAGCCCCAGCATTTT. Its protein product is CASSREGGFGQPQHF.

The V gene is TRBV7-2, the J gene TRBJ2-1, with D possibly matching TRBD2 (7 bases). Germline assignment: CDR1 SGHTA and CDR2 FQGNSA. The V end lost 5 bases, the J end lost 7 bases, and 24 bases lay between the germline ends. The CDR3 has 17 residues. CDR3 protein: CASSAHSNSAGANEQFF. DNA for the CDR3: TGTGCCAGCAGCGCCCATTCAAATTCGGCGGGGGCTAATGAGCAGTTCTTC.

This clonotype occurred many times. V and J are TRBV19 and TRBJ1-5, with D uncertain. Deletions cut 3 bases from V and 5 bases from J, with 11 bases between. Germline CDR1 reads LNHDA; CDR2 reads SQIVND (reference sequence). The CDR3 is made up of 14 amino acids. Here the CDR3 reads CASSMGRVDQPQHF. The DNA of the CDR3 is TGTGCCAGTAGTATGGGGAGGGTTGATCAGCCCCAGCATTTT.

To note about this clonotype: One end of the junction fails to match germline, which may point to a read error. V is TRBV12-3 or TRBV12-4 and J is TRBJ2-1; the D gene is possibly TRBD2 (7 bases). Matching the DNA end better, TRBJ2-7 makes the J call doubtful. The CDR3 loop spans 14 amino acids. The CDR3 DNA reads TGCGCCAGCAGTTTAGGGGGGGGGCTCAATGAGCAGTACTTC. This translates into CASSLGGGLNEQYF.

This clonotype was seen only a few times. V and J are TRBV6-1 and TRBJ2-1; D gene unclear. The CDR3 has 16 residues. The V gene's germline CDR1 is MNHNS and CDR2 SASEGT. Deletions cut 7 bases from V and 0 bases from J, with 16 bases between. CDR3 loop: CASIINRGTSYNEQFF. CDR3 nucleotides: TGTGCCAGCATAATAAACAGAGGTACCTCCTACAATGAGCAGTTCTTC.

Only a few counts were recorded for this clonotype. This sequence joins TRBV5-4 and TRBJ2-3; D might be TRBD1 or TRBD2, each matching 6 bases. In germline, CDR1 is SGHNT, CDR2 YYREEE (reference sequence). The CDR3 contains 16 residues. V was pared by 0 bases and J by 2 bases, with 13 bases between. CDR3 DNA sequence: TGTGCCAGCAGCTTGGGGGGGCGGGGATACACAGATACGCAGTATTTT. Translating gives CASSLGGRGYTDTQYF.

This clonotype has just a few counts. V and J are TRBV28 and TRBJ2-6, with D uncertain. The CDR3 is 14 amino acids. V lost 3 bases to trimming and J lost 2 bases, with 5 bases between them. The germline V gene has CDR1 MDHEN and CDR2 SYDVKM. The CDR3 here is CASSLAPGANVLTF. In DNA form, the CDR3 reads TGTGCCAGCAGTTTGGCCCCTGGGGCCAACGTCCTGACTTTC.

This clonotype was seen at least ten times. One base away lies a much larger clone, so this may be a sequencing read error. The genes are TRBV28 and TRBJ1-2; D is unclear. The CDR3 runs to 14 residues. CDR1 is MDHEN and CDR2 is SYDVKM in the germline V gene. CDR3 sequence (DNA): TGTGCCAACAGTACATTGGGGTACGGCTATGGCTACACCTTC. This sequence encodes CANSTLGYGYGYTF.

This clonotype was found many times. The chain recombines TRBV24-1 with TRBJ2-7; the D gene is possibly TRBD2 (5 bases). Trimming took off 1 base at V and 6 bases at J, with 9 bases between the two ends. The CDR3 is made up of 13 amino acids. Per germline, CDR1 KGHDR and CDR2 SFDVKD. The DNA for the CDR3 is TGTGCCACCAGTGATTTAGAGGGCGGCGAGCAGTACTTC. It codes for CATSDLEGGEQYF.

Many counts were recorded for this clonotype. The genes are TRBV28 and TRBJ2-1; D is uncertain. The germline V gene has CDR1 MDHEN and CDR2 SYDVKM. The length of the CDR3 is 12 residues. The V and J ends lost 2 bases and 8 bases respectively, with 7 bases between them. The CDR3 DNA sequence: TGTGCCAGCAGTTTACAGAGCTATGAGCAGTTCTTC. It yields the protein CASSLQSYEQFF.

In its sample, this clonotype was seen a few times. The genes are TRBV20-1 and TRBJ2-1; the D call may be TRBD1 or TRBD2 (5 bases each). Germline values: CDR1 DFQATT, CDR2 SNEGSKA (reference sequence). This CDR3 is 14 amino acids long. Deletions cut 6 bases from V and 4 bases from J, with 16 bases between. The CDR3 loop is CSAPSGDGYNEQFF. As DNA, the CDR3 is TGCAGTGCCCCCTCTGGGGACGGATACAATGAGCAGTTCTTC.

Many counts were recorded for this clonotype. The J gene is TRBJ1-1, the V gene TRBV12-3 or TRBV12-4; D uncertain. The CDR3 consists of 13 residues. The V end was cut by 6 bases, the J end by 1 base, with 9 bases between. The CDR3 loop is CASSNSWNTEAFF. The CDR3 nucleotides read TGTGCCAGCAGCAATAGTTGGAACACTGAAGCTTTCTTT.

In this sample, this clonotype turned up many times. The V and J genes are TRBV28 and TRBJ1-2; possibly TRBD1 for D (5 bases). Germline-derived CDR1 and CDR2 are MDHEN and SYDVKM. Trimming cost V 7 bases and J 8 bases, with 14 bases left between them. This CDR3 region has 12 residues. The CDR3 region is CASTVRGGGYTF. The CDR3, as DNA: TGTGCCAGCACCGTTCGGGGGGGGGGCTACACCTTC.